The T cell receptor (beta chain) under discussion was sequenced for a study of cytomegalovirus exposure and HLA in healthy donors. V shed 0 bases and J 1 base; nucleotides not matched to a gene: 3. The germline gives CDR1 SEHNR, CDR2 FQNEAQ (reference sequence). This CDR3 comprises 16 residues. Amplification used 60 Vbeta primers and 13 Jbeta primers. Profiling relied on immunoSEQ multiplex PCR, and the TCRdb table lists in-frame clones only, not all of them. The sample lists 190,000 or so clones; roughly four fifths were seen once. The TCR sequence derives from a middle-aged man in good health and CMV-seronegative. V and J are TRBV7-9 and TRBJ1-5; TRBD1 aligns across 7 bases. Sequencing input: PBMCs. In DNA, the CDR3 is TGTGCCAGCAGCTTAGCAGGGGGCAAGAGCAATCAGCCCCAGCATTTT. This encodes CASSLAGGKSNQPQHF.